This TCR beta chain appears in the sequencing data of a study of cytomegalovirus exposure and HLA in healthy donors. Primers for the PCR totalled 60 Vbeta and 13 Jbeta. The assay was immunoSEQ multiplex PCR, and TCRdb's table has in-frame clones only and misses some. This sample has some 200,000 clones, with approximately 70% found just once. The CDR3 consists of 13 residues. Germline CDR1 is MGHDK and CDR2 is SYGVNS. The ends were cut back, 6 bases at V and 0 bases at J, with 9 bases in the middle. The chain links TRBV25-1 to TRBJ2-7, with TRBD1 as a possible D gene (5 bases). The clonotype was recovered from a man aged 35-49 years in good health and CMV-seropositive. The sequencing sample was made of PBMCs. DNA of the CDR3: TGTGCCAGCAGGGGCAGGGTCTCCTACGAGCAGTACTTC. Translating it yields CASRGRVSYEQYF.